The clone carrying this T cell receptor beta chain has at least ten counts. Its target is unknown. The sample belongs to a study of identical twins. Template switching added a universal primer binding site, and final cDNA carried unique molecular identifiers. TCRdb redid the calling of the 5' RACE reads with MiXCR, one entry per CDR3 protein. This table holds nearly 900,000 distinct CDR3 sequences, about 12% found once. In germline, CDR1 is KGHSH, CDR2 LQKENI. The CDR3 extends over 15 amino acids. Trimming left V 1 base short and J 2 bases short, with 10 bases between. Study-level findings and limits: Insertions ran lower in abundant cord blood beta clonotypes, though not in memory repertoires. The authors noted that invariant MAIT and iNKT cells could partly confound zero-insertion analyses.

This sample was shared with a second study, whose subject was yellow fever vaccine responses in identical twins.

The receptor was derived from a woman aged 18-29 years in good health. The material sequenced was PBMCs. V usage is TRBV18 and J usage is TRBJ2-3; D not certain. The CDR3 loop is CASSPQARPTDTQYF. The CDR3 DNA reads TGTGCCAGCTCACCACAGGCCCGACCCACAGATACGCAGTATTTT.